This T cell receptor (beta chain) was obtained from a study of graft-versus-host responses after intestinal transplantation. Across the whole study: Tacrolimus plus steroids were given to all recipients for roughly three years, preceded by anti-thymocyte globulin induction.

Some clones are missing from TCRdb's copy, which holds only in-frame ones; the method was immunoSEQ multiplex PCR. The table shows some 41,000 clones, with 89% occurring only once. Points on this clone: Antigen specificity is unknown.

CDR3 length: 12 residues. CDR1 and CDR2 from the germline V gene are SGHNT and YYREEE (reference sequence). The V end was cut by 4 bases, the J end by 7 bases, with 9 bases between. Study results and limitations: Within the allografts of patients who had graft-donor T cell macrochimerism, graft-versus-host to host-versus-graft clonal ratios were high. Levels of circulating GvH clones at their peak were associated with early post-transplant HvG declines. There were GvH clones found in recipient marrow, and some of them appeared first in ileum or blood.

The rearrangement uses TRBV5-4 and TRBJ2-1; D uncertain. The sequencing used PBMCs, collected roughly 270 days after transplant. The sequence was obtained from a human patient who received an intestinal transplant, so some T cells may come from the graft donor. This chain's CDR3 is CASSETENEQFF. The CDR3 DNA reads TGTGCCAGCAGCGAGACTGAGAATGAGCAGTTCTTC.